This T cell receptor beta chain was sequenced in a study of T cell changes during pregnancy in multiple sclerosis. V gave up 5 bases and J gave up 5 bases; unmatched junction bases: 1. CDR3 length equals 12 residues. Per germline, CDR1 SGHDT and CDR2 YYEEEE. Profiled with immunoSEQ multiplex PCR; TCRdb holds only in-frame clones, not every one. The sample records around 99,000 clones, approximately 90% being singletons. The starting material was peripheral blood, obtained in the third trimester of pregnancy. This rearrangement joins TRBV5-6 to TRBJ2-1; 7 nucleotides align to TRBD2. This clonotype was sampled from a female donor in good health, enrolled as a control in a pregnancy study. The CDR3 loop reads CASRRGNNEQFF. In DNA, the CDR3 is TGTGCCAGCAGGCGGGGGAACAATGAGCAGTTCTTC.